Given below is one TCR beta chain in context. The antigen is undetermined. The data were taken from a study of T-cell reconstitution after alpha-beta-depleted transplantation in children. Study outcomes and limitations: Some patients owed their high day-60 TCRbeta diversity to surviving recipient T cells and thymic progenitors. The origin of alpha-beta T cells about two months after transplant was reportedly several hundred expanded graft clones.

It was with unique molecular identifiers that the TCRbeta library was prepared. TCRdb fed the PCR reads into MiXCR, producing one record per CDR3 protein. The data hold about 540,000 distinct CDR3 sequences, with 25% to 30% observed a single time. Trimming pared 7 bases from V and 5 bases from J, leaving 16 bases between. CDR1 and CDR2 from the germline V gene are SQVTM and ANQGSEA. The CDR3 length is 13 residues. Sequenced here: PBMCs, sampled before TCRalphabeta/CD19-depleted stem cell transplant. The rearrangement uses TRBV29-1 and TRBJ2-3; maybe TRBD1 (6 bases). The clonotype was recovered from a boy under two years old with Wiskott-Aldrich syndrome, due to receive a stem cell transplant. CDR3: CSAEGQRGDTQYF. The CDR3 nucleotides are TGCAGCGCCGAGGGACAAAGGGGAGATACGCAGTATTTT.